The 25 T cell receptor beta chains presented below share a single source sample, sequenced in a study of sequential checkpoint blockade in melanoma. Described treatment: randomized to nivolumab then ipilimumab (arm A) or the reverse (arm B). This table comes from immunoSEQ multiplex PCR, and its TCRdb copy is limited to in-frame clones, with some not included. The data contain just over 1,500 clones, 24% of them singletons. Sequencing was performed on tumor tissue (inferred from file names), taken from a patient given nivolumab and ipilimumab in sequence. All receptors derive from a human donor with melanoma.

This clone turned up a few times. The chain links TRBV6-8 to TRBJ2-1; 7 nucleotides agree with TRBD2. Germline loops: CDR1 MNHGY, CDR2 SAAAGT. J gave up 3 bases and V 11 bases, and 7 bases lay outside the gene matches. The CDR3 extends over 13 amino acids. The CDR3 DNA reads TGTGCCGCCGAGCGGGACCGCTACAATGAGCAGTTCTTC. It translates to CAAERDRYNEQFF.

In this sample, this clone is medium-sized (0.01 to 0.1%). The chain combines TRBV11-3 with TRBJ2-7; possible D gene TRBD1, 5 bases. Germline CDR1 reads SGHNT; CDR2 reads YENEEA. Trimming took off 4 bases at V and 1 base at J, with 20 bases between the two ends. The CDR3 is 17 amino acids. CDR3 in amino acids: CASSSHGRWNRSYEQYF. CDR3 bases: TGTGCCAGCAGCTCCCACGGCAGGTGGAACAGGTCCTACGAGCAGTACTTC.

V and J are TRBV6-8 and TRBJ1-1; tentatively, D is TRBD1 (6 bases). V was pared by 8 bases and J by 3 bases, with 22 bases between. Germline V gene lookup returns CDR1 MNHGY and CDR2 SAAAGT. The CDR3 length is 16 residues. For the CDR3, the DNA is TGTGCCAGCGCCACCTCAGGGGCCTTCCTGGACACTGAAGCTTTCTTT. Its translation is CASATSGAFLDTEAFF.

CDR3: CASSPPLKDYGYTF. The CDR3 DNA reads TGTGCCAGCTCACCACCGTTGAAGGACTATGGCTACACCTTC. The chain recombines TRBV18 with TRBJ1-2; D not certain. The ends were cut back, 0 bases at V and 3 bases at J, with 8 bases in the middle. Germline lookup yields CDR1 KGHSH and CDR2 LQKENI. The CDR3 is 14 residues long.

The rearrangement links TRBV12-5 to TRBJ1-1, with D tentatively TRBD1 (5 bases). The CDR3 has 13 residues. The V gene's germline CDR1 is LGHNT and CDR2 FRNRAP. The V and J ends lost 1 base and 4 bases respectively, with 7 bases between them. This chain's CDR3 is CASGLDRTTEAFF. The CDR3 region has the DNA TGTGCTAGTGGTTTGGACAGGACCACTGAAGCTTTCTTT.

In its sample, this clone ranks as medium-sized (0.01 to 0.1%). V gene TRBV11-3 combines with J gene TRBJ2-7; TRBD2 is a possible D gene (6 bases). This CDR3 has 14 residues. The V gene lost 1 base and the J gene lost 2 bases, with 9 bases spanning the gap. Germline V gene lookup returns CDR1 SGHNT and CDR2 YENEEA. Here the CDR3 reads CASSLVGGPYEQYF. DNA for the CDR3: TGTGCCAGCAGCTTAGTCGGGGGTCCCTACGAGCAGTACTTC.

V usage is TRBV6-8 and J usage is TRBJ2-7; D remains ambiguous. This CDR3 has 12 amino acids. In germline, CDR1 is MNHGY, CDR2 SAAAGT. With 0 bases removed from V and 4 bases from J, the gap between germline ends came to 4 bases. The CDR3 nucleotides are TGTGCCAGCAGTTACTCGAAGTACGAGCAGTACTTC. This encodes CASSYSKYEQYF.

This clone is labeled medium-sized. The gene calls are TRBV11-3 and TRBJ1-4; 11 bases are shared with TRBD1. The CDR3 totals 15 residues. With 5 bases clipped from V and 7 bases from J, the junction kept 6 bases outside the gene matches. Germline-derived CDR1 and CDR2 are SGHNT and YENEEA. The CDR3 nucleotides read TGTGCCAGCAGCCAGGGACAGGGGGGAATTGAAAAACTGTTTTTT. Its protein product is CASSQGQGGIEKLFF.

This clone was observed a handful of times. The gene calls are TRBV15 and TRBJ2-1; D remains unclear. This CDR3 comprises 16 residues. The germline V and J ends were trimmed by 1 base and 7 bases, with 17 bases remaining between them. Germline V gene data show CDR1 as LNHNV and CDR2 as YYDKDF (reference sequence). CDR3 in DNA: TGTGCCACCAGCAGAGTAGGCAGATCCCACTTTAATGAGCAGTTCTTC. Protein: CATSRVGRSHFNEQFF.

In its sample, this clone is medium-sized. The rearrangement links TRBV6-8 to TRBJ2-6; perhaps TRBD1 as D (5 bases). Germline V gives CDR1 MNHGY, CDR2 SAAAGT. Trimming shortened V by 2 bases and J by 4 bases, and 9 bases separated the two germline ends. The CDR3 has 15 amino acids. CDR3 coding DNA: TGTGCCAGCAGTTACCCGACAGCCGGGGCCAACGTCCTGACTTTC. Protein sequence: CASSYPTAGANVLTF.

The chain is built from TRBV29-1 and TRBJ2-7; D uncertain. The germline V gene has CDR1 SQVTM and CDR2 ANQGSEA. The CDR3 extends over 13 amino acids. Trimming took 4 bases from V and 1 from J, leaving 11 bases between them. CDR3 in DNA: TGCAGCGTTGGCAGGTCTTCTTCCTACGAGCAGTACTTC. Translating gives CSVGRSSSYEQYF.

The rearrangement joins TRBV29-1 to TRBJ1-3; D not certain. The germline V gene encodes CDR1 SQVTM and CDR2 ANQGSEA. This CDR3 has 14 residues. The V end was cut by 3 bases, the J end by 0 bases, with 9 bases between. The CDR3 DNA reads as TGCAGCGTTGACAACGGATCCTCTGGAAACACCATATATTTT. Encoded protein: CSVDNGSSGNTIYF.

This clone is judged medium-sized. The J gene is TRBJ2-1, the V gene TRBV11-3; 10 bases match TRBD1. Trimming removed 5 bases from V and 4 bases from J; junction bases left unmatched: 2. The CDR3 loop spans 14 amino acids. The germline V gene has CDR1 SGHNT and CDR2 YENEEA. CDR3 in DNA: TGTGCCAGCAGCCGGGACAGGGGTTACAATGAGCAGTTCTTC. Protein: CASSRDRGYNEQFF.

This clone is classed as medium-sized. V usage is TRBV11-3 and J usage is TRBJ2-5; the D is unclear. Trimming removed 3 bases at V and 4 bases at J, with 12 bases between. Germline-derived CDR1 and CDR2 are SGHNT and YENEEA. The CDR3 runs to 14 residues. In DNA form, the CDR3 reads TGTGCCAGCAGCTTGGTGCCAGCGATAGAGACCCAGTACTTC. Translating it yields CASSLVPAIETQYF.

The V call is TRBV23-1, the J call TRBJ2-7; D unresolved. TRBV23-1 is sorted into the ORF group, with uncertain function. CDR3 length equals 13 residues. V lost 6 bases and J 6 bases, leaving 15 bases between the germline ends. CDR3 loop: CASSLGNVGEQYF. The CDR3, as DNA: TGCGCCAGCAGCTTAGGGAATGTAGGCGAGCAGTACTTC.

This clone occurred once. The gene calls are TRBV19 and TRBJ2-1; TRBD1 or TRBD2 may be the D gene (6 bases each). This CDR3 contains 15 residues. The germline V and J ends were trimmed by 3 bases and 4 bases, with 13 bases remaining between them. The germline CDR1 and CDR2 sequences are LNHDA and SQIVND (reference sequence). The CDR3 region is CASSMVGGRYNEQFF. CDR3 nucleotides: TGTGCCAGTAGTATGGTTGGGGGGCGGTACAATGAGCAGTTCTTC.

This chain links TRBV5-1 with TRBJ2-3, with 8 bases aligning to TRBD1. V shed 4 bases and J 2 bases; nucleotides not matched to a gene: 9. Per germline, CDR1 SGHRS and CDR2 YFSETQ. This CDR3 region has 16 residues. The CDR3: CASSKGQGGDTDTQYF. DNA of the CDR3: TGCGCCAGCAGCAAAGGACAGGGAGGTGACACAGATACGCAGTATTTT.

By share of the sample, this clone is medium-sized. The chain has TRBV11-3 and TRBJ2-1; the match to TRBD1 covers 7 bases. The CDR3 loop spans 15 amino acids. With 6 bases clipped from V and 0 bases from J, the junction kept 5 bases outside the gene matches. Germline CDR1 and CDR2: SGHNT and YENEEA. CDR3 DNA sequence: TGTGCCAGCAGAGCAGGGGGATCCTCCTACAATGAGCAGTTCTTC. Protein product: CASRAGGSSYNEQFF.

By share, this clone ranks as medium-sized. CDR3 DNA: TGTGCCAGCAGCTTAAGAGGGCAGGGAACAACTGAAGCTTTCTTT. Translation: CASSLRGQGTTEAFF. The chain links TRBV11-3 to TRBJ1-1; D may be TRBD1 (5 bases). This CDR3 has 15 residues. V shed 2 bases and J shed 5 bases, with 15 bases lying between them. Looked up from germline, CDR1 is SGHNT and CDR2 is YENEEA.

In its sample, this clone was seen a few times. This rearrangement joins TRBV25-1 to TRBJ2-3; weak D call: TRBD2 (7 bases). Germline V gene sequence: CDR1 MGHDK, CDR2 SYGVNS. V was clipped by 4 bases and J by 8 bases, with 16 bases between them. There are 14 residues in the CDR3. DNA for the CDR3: TGTGCCAGCAGTGTTTTGGGGGGGGCGGGTACGCAGTATTTT. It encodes CASSVLGGAGTQYF.

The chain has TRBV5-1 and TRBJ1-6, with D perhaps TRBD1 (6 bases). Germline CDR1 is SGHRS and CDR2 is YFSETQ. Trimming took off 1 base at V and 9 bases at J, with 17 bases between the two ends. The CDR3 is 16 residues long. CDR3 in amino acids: CASSLTGGNGFSPLHF. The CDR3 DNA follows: TGCGCCAGCAGCTTGACGGGGGGCAATGGATTTTCACCCCTCCACTTT.

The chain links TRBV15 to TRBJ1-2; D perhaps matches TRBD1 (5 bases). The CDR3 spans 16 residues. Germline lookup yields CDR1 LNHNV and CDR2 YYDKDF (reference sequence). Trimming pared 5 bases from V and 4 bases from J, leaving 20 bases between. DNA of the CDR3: TGTGCCACCAGCCATGTGGGAGGGGCCGGTTCCTATGGCTACACCTTC. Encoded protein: CATSHVGGAGSYGYTF.

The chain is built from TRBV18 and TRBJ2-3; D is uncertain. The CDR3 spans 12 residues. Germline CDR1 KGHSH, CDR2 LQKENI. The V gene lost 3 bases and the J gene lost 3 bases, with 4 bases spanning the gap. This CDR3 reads CASSPGTDTQYF. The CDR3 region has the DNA TGTGCCAGCTCACCGGGGACAGATACGCAGTATTTT. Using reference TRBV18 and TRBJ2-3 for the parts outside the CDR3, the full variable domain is NAGVMQNPRHLVRRRGQEARLRCSPMKGHSHVYWYRQLPEEGLKFMVYLQKENIIDESGMPKERFSAEFPKEGPSILRIQQVVRGDSAAYFCASSPGTDTQYFGPGTRLTVL.

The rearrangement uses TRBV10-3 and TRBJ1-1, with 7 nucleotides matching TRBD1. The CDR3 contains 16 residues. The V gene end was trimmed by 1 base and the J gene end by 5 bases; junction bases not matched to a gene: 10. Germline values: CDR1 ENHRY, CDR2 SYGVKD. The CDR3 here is CAISEFDGTGETEAFF. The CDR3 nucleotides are TGTGCCATCAGTGAGTTTGATGGTACAGGGGAGACTGAAGCTTTCTTT.

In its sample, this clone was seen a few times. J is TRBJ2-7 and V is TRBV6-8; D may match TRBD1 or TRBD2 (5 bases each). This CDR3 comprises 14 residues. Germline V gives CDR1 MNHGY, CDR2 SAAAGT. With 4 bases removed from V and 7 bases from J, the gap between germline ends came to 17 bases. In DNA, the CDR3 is TGTGCCAGCAGTTCAACCGGGCCCTGGGGGGAGCAGTACTTC. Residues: CASSSTGPWGEQYF.